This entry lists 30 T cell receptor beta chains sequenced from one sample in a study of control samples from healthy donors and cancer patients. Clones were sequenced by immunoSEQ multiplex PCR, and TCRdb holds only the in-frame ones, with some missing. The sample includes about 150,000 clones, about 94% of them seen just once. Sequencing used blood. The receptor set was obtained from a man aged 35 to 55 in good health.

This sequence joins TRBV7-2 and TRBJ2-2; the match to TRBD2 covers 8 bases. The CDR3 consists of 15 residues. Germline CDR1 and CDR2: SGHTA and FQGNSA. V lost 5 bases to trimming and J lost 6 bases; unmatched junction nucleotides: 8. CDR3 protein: CASSPGLVGAGELFF. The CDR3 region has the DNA TGTGCCAGCAGCCCGGGACTAGTAGGGGCCGGGGAGCTGTTTTTT.

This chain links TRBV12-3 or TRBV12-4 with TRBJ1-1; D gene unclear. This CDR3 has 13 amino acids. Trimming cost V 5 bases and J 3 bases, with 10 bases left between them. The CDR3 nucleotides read TGTGCCAGCAGTCGGGATTTTGACACTGAAGCTTTCTTT. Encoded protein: CASSRDFDTEAFF.

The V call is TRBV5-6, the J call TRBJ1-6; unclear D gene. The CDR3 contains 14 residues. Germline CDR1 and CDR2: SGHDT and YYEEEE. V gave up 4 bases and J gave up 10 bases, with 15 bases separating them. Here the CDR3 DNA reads TGTGCCAGCAGCAGTATAGGCTTGGGATCACCCCTCCACTTT. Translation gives CASSSIGLGSPLHF. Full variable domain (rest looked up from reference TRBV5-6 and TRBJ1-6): DAGVTQSPTHLIKTRGQQVTLRCSPKSGHDTVSWYQQALGQGPQFIFQYYEEEERQRGNFPDRFSGHQFPNYSSELNVNALLLGDSALYLCASSSIGLGSPLHFGNGTRLTVT.

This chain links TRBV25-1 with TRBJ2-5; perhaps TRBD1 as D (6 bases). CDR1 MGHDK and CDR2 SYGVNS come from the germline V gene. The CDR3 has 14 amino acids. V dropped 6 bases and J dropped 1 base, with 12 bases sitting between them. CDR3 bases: TGTGCCAGCAGCCCGACAGGACCCCAAGAGACCCAGTACTTC. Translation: CASSPTGPQETQYF.

The CDR3 spells CASSPGRVRGYTF. The CDR3 DNA sequence: TGTGCCAGCAGTCCCGGCAGGGTCAGGGGCTACACCTTC. The chain couples TRBV11-2 to TRBJ1-2; maybe TRBD1 (5 bases). V was pared by 6 bases and J by 8 bases, with 16 bases between. Germline lookup yields CDR1 SGHAT and CDR2 FQNNGV. The CDR3 is made up of 13 amino acids.

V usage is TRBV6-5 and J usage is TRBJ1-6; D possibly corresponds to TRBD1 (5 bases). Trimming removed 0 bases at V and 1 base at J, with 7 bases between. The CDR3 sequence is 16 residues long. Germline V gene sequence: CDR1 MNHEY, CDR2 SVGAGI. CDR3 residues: CASSYSGGSYNSPLHF. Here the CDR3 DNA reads TGTGCCAGCAGTTACTCGGGGGGGTCCTATAATTCACCCCTCCACTTT.

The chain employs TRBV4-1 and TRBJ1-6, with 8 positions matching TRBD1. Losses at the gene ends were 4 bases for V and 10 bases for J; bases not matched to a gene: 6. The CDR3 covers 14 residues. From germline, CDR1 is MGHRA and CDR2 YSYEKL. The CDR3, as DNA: TGCGCCAGCAGCCCCAGGGGGCGCGAGTCACCCCTCCACTTT. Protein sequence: CASSPRGRESPLHF.

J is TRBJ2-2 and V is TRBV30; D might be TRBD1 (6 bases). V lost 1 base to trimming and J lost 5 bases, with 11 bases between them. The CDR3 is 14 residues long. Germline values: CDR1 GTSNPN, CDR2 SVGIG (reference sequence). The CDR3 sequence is CAWSDGQSTGELFF. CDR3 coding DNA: TGTGCCTGGAGTGACGGACAGTCAACCGGGGAGCTGTTTTTT.

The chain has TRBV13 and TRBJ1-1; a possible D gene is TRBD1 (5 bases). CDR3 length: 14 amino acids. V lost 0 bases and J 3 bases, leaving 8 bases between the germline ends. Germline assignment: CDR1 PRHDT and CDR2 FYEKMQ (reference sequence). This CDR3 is CASSLGGTYTEAFF. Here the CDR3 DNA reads TGTGCCAGCAGCTTAGGAGGGACCTACACTGAAGCTTTCTTT.

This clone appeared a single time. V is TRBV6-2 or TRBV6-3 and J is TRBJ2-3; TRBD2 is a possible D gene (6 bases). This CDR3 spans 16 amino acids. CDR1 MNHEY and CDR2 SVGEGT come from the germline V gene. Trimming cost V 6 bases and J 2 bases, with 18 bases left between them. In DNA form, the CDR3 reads TGTGCCAGCAGCAGGAGGGCCGGGACGGCCACAGATACGCAGTATTTT. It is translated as CASSRRAGTATDTQYF.

The CDR3 reads CASSMGARNSPLHF. CDR3 DNA: TGTGCCAGTAGTATGGGGGCGAGGAATTCACCCCTCCACTTT. The chain couples TRBV19 to TRBJ1-6; tentative D call: TRBD1 (6 bases). Germline V gene sequence: CDR1 LNHDA, CDR2 SQIVND (reference sequence). V gave up 3 bases and J gave up 7 bases, with 10 bases separating them. The CDR3 has 14 residues.

The CDR3 sequence: CASSVGANTEAFF. The CDR3 DNA is TGTGCCAGCAGTGTTGGGGCGAACACTGAAGCTTTCTTT. The chain links TRBV2 to TRBJ1-1; TRBD1 might be the D (5 bases). The germline gives CDR1 SNHLY, CDR2 FYNNEI. V shed 4 bases and J shed 1 base, with 7 bases lying between them. CDR3 length: 13 residues.

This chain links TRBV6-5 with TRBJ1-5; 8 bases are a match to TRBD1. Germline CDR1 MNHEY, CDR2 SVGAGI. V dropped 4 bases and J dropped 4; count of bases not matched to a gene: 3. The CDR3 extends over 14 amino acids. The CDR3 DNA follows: TGTGCCAGCAGTTGGGACAGGACAAATCAGCCCCAGCATTTT. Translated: CASSWDRTNQPQHF.

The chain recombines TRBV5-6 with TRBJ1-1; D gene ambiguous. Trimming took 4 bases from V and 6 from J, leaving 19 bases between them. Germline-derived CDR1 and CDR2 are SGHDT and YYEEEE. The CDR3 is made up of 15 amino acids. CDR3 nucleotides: TGTGCCAGCAGCCCTGGCCCGGCTGAGGCCCCTGAAGCTTTCTTT. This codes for CASSPGPAEAPEAFF.

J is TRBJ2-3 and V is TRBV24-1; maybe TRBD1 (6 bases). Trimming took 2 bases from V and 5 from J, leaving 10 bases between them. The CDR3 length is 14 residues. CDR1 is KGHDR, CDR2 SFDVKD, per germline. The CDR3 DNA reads TGTGCCACCAGTGATTCATGGGGGCAAGATACGCAGTATTTT. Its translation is CATSDSWGQDTQYF.

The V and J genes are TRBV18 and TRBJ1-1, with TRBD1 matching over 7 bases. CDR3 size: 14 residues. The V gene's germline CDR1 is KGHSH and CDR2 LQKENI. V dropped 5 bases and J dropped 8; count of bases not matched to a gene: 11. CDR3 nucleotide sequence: TGTGCCAGCTCAACCGCACAGGGGACGTTCGAAGCTTTCTTT. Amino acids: CASSTAQGTFEAFF.

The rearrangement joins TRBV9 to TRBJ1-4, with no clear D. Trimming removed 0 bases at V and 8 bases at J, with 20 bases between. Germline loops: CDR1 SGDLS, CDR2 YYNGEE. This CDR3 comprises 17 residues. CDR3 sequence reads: CASSVEEVWQVGEKLFF. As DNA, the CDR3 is TGTGCCAGCAGCGTAGAGGAGGTCTGGCAGGTGGGGGAAAAACTGTTTTTT.

CDR3 residues: CASSLGGAKTDTQYF. CDR3 sequence (DNA): TGTGCCAGCAGTCTCGGGGGGGCCAAGACAGATACGCAGTATTTT. The chain joins TRBV6-5 to TRBJ2-3; 8 nucleotides line up with TRBD2. Germline V gene sequence: CDR1 MNHEY, CDR2 SVGAGI. V was clipped by 5 bases and J by 3 bases; unmatched bases: 7. The CDR3 contains 15 residues.

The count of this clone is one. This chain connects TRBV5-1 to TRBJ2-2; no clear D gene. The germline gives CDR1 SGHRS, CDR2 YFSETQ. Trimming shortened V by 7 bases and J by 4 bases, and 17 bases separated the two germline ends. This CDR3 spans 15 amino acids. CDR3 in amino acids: CASQVGRSTTGELFF. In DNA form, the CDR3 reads TGCGCCAGCCAGGTGGGCAGATCCACCACCGGGGAGCTGTTTTTT.

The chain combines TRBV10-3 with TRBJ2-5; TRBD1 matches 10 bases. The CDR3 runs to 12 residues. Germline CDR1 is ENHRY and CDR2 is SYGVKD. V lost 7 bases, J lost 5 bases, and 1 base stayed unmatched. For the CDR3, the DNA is TGTGCCATCAAGGGACAGGGGGAGACCCAGTACTTC. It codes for CAIKGQGETQYF.

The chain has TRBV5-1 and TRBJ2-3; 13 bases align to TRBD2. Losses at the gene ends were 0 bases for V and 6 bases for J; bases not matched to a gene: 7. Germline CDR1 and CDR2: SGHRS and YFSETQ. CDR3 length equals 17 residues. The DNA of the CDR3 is TGCGCCAGCAGCTTGGCCCGCACTAGCGGGGGGGCCGATACGCAGTATTTT. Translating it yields CASSLARTSGGADTQYF.

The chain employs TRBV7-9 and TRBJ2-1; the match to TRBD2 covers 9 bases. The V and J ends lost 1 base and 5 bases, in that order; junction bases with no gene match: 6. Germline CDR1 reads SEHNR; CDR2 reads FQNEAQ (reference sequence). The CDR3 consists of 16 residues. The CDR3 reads CASSLVVLAGNNEQFF. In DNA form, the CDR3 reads TGTGCCAGCAGCTTAGTGGTACTAGCGGGTAACAATGAGCAGTTCTTC.

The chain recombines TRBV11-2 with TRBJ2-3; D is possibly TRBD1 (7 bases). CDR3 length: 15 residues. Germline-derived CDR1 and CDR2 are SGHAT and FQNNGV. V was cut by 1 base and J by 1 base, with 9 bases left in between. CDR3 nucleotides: TGTGCCAGCAGCTTAGGCAGGGGGGGCACAGATACGCAGTATTTT. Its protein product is CASSLGRGGTDTQYF. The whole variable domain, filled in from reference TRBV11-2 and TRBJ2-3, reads EAGVAQSPRYKIIEKRQSVAFWCNPISGHATLYWYQQILGQGPKLLIQFQNNGVVDDSQLPKDRFSAERLKGVDSTLKIQPAKLEDSAVYLCASSLGRGGTDTQYFGPGTRLTVL.

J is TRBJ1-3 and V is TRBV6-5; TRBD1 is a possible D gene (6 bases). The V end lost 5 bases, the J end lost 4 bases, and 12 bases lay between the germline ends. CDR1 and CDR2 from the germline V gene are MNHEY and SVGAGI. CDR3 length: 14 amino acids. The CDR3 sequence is CASSLVGTGNTIYF. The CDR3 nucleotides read TGTGCCAGCAGTCTGGTGGGGACAGGAAACACCATATATTTT.

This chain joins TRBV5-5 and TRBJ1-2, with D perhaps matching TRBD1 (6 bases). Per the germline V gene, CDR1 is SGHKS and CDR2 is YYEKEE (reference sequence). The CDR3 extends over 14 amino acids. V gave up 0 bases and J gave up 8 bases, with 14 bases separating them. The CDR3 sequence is CASSLEQGWGGYTF. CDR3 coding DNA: TGTGCCAGCAGCTTGGAACAGGGATGGGGCGGCTACACCTTC.

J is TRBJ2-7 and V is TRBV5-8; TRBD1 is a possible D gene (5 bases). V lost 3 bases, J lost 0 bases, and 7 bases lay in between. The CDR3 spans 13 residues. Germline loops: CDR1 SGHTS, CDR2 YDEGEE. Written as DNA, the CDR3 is TGTGCCAGCAGCTACAGGAGCTCCTACGAGCAGTACTTC. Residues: CASSYRSSYEQYF.

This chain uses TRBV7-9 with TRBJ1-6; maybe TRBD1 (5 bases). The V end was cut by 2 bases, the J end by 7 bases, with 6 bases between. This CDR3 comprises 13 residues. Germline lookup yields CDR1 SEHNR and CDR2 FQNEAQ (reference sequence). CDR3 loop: CASSLQGNSPLHF. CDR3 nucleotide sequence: TGTGCCAGCAGCTTACAGGGAAATTCACCCCTCCACTTT.

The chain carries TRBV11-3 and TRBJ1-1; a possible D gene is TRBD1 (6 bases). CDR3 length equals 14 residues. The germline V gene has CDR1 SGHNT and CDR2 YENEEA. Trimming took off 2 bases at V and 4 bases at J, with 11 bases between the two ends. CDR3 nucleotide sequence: TGTGCCAGCAGCTTAACCCCCAGGGGCACTGAAGCTTTCTTT. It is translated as CASSLTPRGTEAFF.

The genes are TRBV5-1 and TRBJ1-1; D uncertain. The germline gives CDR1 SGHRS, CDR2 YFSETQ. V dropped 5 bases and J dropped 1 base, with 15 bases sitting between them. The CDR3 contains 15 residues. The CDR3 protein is CASRVVVGKNTEAFF. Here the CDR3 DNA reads TGCGCCAGCAGGGTCGTCGTGGGCAAGAACACTGAAGCTTTCTTT.

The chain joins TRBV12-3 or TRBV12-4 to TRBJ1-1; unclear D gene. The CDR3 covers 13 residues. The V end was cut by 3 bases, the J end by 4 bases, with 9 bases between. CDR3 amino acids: CASSFREGTEAFF. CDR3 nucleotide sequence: TGTGCCAGCAGTTTCCGGGAGGGCACTGAAGCTTTCTTT.